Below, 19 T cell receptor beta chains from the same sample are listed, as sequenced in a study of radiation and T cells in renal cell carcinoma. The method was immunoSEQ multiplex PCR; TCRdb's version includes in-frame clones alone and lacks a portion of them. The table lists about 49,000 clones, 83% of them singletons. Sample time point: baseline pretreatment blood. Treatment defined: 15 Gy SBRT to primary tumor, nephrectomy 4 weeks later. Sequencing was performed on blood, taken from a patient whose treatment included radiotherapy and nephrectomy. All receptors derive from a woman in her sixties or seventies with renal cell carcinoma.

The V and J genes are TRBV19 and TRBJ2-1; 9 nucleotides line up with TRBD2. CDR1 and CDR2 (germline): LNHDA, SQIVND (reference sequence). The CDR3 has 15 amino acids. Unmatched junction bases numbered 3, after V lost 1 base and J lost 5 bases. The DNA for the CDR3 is TGTGCCAGTAGTATAGCAAGCGGGGGGCACAATGAGCAGTTCTTC. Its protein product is CASSIASGGHNEQFF.

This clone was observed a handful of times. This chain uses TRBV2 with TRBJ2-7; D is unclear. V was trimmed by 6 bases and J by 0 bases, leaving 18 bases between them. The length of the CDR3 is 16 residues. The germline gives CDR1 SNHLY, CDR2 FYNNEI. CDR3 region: CASSLDSFRSSYEQYF. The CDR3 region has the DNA TGTGCCAGCAGCCTCGACTCTTTCCGAAGCTCCTACGAGCAGTACTTC.

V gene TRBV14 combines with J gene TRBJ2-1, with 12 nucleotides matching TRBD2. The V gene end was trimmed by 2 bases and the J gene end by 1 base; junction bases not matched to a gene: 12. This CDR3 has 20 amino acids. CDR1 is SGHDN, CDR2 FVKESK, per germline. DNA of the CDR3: TGTGCCAGCAGCCAAAGACTAGCGGGAGACCTTGCCGTTTCCTACAATGAGCAGTTCTTC. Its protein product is CASSQRLAGDLAVSYNEQFF.

The CDR3 sequence is CASSLTGGDVQPQHF. The CDR3, as DNA: TGCGCCAGCAGCTTGACCGGGGGCGATGTTCAGCCCCAGCATTTT. J is TRBJ1-5 and V is TRBV5-1; possibly TRBD1 for D (6 bases). CDR1 SGHRS and CDR2 YFSETQ come from the germline V gene. The CDR3 runs to 15 residues. V lost 1 base and J lost 6, with 14 bases in between. Filled out from reference TRBV5-1 and TRBJ1-5, the complete variable domain reads KAGVTQTPRYLIKTRGQQVTLSCSPISGHRSVSWYQQTPGQGLQFLFEYFSETQRNKGNFPGRFSGRQFSNSRSEMNVSTLELGDSALYLCASSLTGGDVQPQHFGDGTRLSIL.

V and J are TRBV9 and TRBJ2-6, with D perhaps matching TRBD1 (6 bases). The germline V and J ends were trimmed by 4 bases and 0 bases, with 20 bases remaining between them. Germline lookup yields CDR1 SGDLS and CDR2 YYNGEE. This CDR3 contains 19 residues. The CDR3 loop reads CASSPTTGTPASGANVLTF. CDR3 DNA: TGTGCCAGCAGCCCAACCACCGGGACACCCGCCTCTGGGGCCAACGTCCTGACTTTC.

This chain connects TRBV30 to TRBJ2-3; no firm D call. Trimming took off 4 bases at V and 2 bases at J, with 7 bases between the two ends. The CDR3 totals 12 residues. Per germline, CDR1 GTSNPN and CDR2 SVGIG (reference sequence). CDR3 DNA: TGTGCCTGGAATCCGGCCACAGATACGCAGTATTTT. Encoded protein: CAWNPATDTQYF.

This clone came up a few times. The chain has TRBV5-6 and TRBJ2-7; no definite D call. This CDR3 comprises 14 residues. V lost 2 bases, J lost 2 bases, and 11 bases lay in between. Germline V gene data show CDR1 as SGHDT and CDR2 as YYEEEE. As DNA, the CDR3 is TGTGCCAGCAGCTTTGGGCCAGCAGCCTACGAGCAGTACTTC. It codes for CASSFGPAAYEQYF.

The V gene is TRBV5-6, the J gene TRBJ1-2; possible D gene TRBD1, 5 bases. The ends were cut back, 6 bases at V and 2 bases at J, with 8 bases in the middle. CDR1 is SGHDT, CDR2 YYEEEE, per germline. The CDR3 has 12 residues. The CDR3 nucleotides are TGTGCCAGCAACGACAGAAACTATGGCTACACCTTC. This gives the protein CASNDRNYGYTF.

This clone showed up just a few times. The CDR3 here is CASSTLSNQPQHF. The CDR3 coding sequence is TGTGCCAGCTCGACACTTAGCAATCAGCCCCAGCATTTT. V gene TRBV6-1 combines with J gene TRBJ1-5; unclear D gene. V lost 8 bases, J lost 0 bases, and 8 bases lay in between. Germline assignment: CDR1 MNHNS and CDR2 SASEGT. This CDR3 is built from 13 residues.

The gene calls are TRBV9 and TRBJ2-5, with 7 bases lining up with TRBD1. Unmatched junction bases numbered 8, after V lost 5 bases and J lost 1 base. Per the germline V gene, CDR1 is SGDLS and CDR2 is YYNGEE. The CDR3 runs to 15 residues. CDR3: CASSLGDRVQETQYF. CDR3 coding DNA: TGTGCCAGCAGTCTAGGGGACAGAGTCCAAGAGACCCAGTACTTC.

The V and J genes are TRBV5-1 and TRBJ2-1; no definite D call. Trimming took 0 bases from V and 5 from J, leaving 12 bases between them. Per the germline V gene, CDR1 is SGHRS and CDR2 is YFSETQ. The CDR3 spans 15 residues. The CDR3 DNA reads TGCGCCAGCAGCTTGGTGTTGGACGGTCACAATGAGCAGTTCTTC. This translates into CASSLVLDGHNEQFF.

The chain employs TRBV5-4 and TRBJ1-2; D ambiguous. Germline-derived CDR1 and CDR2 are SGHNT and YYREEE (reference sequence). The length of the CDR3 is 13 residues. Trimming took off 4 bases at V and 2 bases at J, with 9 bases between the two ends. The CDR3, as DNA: TGTGCCAGCAGCAACGACTGGAACTATGGCTACACCTTC. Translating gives CASSNDWNYGYTF.

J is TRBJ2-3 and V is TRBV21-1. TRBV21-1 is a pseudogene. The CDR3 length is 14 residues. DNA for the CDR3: TGTGCCTTTTTGGGGTGGGAACAGACAGATACGCAGTATTTT. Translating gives CAFLGWEQTDTQYF.

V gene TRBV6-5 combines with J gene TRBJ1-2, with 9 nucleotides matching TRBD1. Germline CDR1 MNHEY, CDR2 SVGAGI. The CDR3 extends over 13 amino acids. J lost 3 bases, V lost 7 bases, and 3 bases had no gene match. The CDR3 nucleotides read TGTGCCAGCAACAGGGGGCAGTACTATGGCTACACCTTC. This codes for CASNRGQYYGYTF.

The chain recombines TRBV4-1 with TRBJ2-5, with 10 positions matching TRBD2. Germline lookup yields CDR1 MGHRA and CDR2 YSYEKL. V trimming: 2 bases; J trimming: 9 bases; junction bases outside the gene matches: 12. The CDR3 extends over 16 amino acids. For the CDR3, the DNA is TGCGCCAGCAGCCAATTGACTAGCGGGTACGGGGACGCCCAGTACTTC. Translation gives CASSQLTSGYGDAQYF.

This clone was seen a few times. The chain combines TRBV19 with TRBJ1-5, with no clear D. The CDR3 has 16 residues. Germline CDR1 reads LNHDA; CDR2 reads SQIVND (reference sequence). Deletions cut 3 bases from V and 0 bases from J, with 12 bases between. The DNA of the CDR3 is TGTGCCAGTAGTATTGGAAGAGCCTATAGCAATCAGCCCCAGCATTTT. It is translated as CASSIGRAYSNQPQHF.

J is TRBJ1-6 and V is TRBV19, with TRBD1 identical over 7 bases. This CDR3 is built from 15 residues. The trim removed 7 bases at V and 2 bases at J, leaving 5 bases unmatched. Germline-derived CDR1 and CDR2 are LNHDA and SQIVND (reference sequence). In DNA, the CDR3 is TGTGCCAGTACCTCGACAGGGACCTATAATTCACCCCTCCACTTT. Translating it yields CASTSTGTYNSPLHF.

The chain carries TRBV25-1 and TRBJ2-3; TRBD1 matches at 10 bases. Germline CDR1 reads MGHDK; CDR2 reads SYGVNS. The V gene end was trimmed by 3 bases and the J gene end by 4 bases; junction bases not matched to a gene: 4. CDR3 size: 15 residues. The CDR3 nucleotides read TGTGCCAGCAGTGAGATGGGACAGGGGTCAGATACGCAGTATTTT. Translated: CASSEMGQGSDTQYF. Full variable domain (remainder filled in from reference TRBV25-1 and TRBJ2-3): EADIYQTPRYLVIGTGKKITLECSQTMGHDKMYWYQQDPGMELHLIHYSYGVNSTEKGDLSSESTVSRIRTEHFPLTLESARPSHTSQYLCASSEMGQGSDTQYFGPGTRLTVL.

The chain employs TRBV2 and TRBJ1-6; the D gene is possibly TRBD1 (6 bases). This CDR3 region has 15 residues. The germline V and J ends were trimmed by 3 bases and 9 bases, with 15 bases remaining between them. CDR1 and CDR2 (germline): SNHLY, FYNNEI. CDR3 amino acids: CASSDPRGGSSPLHF. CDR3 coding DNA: TGTGCCAGCAGTGACCCCCGAGGGGGTTCTTCACCCCTCCACTTT.